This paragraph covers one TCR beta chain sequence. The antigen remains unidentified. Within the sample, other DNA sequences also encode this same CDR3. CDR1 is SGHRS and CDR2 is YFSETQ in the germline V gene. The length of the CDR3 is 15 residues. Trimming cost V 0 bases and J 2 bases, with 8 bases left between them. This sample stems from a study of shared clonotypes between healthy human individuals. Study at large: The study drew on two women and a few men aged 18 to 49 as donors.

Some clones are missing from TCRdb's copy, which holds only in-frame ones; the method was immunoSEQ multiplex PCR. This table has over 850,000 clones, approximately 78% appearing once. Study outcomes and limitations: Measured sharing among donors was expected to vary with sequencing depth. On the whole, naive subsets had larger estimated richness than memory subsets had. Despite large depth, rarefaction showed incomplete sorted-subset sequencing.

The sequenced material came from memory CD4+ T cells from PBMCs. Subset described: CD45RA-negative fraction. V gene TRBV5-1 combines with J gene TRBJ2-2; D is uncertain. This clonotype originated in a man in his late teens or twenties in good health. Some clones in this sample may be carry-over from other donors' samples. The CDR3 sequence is CASSLVSGNTGELFF. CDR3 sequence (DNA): TGCGCCAGCAGCTTGGTGTCAGGAAACACCGGGGAGCTGTTTTTT.